The clone carrying this T cell receptor (beta chain) was counted a single time. Its antigen remains unknown. This CDR3 is 15 amino acids long. CDR1 and CDR2 (germline): SGHTA, FQGNSA. Between the trimmed V and J ends, which lost 5 bases and 2 bases, there was a span of 13 bases. This sample was taken from a study of cytomegalovirus exposure and HLA in healthy donors. Study-wide results and limits: With later analysis, a missense DCLRE1C variant became linked to TCR beta V- and J-gene trimming.

PCR amplification relied on 60 Vbeta primers (plus 13 Jbeta primers). The protocol was immunoSEQ multiplex PCR, while the TCRdb copy is restricted to in-frame clones and leaves out a portion. The sample carries 150,000 or so clones, 84% recorded once. This sequence was found in a man aged 50 or older in good health and CMV-seropositive. Sequenced sample: PBMCs. J is TRBJ2-1 and V is TRBV7-2; TRBD1 is a possible D gene (8 bases). The CDR3 loop reads CASSQQGGPYNEQFF. The CDR3 DNA reads as TGTGCCAGCAGCCAACAGGGGGGGCCCTACAATGAGCAGTTCTTC. Filled out from reference TRBV7-2 and TRBJ2-1, the complete variable domain reads GAGVSQSPSNKVTEKGKDVELRCDPISGHTALYWYRQSLGQGLEFLIYFQGNSAPDKSGLPSDRFSAERTGGSVSTLTIQRTQQEDSAVYLCASSQQGGPYNEQFFGPGTRLTVL.